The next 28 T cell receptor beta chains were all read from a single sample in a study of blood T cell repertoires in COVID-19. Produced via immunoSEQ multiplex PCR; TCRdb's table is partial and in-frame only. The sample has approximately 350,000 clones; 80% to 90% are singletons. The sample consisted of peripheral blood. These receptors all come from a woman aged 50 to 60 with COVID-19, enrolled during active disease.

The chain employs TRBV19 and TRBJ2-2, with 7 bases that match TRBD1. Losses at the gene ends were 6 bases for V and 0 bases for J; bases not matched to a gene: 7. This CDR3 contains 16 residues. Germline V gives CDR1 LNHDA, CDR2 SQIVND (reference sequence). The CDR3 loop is CASRPSDRTNTGELFF. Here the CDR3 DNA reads TGTGCCAGTAGGCCGTCGGACAGGACGAACACCGGGGAGCTGTTTTTT.

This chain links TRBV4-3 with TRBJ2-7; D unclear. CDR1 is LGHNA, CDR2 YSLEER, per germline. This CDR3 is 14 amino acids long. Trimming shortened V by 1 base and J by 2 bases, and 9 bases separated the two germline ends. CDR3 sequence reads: CASSQGARTYEQYF. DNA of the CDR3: TGCGCCAGCAGCCAAGGGGCCAGGACCTACGAGCAGTACTTC.

The CDR3 DNA reads TGTGCCAGCAGCCTTGGACTAGCGGGCCTCCAAGAGACCCAGTACTTC. Encoded protein: CASSLGLAGLQETQYF. The genes are TRBV5-4 and TRBJ2-5, with 11 bases that match TRBD2. The CDR3 spans 16 residues. The J segment lost 1 base and the V segment lost 4 bases, leaving 6 bases of the junction unmatched. Germline loops: CDR1 SGHNT, CDR2 YYREEE (reference sequence).

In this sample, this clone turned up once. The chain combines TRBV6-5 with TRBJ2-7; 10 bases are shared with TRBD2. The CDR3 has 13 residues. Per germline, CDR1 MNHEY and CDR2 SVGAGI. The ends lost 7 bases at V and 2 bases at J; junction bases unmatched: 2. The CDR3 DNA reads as TGTGCCAGCACTAGCGGGAGCACCTACGAGCAGTACTTC. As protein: CASTSGSTYEQYF.

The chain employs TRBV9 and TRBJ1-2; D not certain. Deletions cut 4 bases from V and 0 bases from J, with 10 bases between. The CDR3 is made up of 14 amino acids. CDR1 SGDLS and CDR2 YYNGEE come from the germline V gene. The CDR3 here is CASSTLLANYGYTF. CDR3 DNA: TGTGCCAGCAGCACCCTATTAGCTAACTATGGCTACACCTTC. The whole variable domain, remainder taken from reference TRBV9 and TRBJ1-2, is DSGVTQTPKHLITATGQRVTLRCSPRSGDLSVYWYQQSLDQGLQFLIQYYNGEERAKGNILERFSAQQFPDLHSELNLSSLELGDSALYFCASSTLLANYGYTFGSGTRLTVV.

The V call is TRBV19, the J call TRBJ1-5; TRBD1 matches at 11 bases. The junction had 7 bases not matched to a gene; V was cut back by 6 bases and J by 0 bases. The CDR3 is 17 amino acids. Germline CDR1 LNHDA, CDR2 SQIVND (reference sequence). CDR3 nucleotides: TGTGCCAGTAGGGAGGGACAGGGGGGAGCTAGCAATCAGCCCCAGCATTTT. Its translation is CASREGQGGASNQPQHF.

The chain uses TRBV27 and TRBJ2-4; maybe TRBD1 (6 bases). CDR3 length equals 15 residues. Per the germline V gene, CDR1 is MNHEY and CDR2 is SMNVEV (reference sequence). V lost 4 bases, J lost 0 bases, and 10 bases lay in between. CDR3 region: CASSSQGTAKNIQYF. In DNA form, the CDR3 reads TGTGCCAGCAGTTCGCAGGGGACAGCCAAAAACATTCAGTACTTC.

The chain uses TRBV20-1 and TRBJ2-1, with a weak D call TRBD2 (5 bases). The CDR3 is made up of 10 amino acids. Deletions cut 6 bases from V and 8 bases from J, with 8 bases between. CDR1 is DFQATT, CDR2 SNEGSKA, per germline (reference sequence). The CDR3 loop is CSALSDEQFF. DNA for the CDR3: TGCAGTGCGCTTAGCGATGAGCAGTTCTTC.

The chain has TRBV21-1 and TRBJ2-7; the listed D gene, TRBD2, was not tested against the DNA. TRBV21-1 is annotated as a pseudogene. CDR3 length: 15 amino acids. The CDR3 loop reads CASSRLAYNSYEQYF. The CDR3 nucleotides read TGTGCCAGCAGCAGACTAGCGTATAACTCCTACGAGCAGTACTTC.

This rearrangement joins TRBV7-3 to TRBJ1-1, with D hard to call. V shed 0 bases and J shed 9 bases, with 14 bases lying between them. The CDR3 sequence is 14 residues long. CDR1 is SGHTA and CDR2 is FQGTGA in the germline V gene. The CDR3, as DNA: TGTGCCAGCAGCTTAACGGGGAGGGTCGGGCAAGCTTTCTTT. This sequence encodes CASSLTGRVGQAFF. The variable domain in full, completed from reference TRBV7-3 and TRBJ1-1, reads GAGVSQTPSNKVTEKGKYVELRCDPISGHTALYWYRQSLGQGPEFLIYFQGTGAADDSGLPNDRFFAVRPEGSVSTLKIQRTERGDSAVYLCASSLTGRVGQAFFGQGTRLTVV.

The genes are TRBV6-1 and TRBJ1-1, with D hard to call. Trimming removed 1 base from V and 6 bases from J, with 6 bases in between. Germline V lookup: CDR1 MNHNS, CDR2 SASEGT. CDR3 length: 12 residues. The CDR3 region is CASSEVPAEAFF. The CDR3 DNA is TGTGCCAGCAGTGAAGTCCCCGCTGAAGCTTTCTTT.

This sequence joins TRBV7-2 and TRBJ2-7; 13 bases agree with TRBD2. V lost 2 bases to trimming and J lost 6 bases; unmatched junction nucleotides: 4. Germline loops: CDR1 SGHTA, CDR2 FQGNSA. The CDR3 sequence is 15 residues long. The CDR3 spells CASSLWTSGRFEQYF. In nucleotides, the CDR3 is TGTGCCAGCAGCTTATGGACTAGCGGGAGATTCGAGCAGTACTTC.

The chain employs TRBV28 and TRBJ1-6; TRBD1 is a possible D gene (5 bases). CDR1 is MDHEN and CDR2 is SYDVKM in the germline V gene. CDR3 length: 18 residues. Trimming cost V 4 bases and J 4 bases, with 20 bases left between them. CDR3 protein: CASSSYDTHGGYNSPLHF. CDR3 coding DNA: TGTGCCAGCAGTTCATATGACACCCACGGGGGTTATAATTCACCCCTCCACTTT.

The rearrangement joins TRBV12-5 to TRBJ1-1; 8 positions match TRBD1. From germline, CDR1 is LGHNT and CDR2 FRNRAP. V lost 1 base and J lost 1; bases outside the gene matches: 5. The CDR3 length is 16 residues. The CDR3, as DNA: TGTGCTAGTGGTTTGGGGGACAGGCATTGGAACACTGAAGCTTTCTTT. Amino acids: CASGLGDRHWNTEAFF. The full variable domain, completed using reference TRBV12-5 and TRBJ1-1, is DARVTQTPRHKVTEMGQEVTMRCQPILGHNTVFWYRQTMMQGLELLAYFRNRAPLDDSGMPKDRFSAEMPDATLATLKIQPSEPRDSAVYFCASGLGDRHWNTEAFFGQGTRLTVV.

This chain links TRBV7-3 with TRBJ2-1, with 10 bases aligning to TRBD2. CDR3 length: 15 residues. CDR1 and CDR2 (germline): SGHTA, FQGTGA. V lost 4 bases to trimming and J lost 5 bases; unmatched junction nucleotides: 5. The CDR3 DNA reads TGTGCCAGCAGCTCCCGGACTAGCGGCAACAATGAGCAGTTCTTC. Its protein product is CASSSRTSGNNEQFF.

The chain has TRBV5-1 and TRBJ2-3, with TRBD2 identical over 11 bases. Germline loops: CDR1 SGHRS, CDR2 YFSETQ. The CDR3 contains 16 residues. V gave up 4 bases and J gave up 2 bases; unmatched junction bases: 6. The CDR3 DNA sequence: TGCGCCAGCAGCCAAACTAGCGGGAGATCCACAGATACGCAGTATTTT. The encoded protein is CASSQTSGRSTDTQYF.

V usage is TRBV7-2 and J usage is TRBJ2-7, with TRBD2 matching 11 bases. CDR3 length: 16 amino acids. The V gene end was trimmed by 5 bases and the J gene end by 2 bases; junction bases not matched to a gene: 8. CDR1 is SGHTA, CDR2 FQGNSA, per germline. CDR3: CASSPTTSGGAYEQYF. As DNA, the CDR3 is TGTGCCAGCAGCCCAACTACTAGCGGGGGAGCCTACGAGCAGTACTTC.

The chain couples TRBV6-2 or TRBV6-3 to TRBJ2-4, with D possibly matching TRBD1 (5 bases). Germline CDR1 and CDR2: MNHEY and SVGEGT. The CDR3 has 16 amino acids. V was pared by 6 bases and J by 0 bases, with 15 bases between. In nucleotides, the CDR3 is TGTGCCAGCAGCCCTCGACAGACTCTAGCCAAAAACATTCAGTACTTC. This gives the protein CASSPRQTLAKNIQYF.

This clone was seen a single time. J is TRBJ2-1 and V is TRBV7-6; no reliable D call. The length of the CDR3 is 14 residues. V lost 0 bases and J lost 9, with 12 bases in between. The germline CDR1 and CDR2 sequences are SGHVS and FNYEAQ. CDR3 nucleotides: TGTGCCAGCAGCTTAGCCCTGCTAGGTCTTGAGCAGTTCTTC. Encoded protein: CASSLALLGLEQFF.

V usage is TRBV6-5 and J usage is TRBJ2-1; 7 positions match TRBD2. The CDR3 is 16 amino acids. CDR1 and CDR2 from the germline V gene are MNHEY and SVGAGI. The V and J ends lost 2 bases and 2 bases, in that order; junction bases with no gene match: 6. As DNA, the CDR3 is TGTGCCAGCAGTTACGGCGGCGGGAGCGCCTACAATGAGCAGTTCTTC. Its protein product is CASSYGGGSAYNEQFF.

The CDR3 nucleotides are TGTGCCAGCTCCCCCCAACAAGAGACCCAGTACTTC. Its translation is CASSPQQETQYF. The J gene is TRBJ2-5, the V gene TRBV6-5; D gene ambiguous. The V gene lost 8 bases and the J gene lost 2 bases, with 9 bases spanning the gap. The germline V gene encodes CDR1 MNHEY and CDR2 SVGAGI. The CDR3 covers 12 residues.

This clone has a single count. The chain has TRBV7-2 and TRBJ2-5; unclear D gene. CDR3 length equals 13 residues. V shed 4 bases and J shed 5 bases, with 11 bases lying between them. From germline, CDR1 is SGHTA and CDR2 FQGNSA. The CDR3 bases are TGTGCCAGCAGCTGGAGAGAGGCCGAGACCCAGTACTTC. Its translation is CASSWREAETQYF. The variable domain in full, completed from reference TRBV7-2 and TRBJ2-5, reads GAGVSQSPSNKVTEKGKDVELRCDPISGHTALYWYRQSLGQGLEFLIYFQGNSAPDKSGLPSDRFSAERTGGSVSTLTIQRTQQEDSAVYLCASSWREAETQYFGPGTRLLVL.

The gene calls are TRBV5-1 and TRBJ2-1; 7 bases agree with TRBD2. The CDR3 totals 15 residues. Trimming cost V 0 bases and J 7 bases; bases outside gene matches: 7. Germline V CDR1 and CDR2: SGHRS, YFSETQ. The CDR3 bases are TGCGCCAGCAGCTTGGGCGGCGGGAGTGGGAATGAGCAGTTCTTC. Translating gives CASSLGGGSGNEQFF.

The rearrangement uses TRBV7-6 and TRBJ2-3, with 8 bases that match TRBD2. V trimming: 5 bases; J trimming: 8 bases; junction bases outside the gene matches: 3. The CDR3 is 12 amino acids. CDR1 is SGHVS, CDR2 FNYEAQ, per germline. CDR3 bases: TGTGCCAGCAGCCCGGGGGGGGGTACGCAGTATTTT. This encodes CASSPGGGTQYF.

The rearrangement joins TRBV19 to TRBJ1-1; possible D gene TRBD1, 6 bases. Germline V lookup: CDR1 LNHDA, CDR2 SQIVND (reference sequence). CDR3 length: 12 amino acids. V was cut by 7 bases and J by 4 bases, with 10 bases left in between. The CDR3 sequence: CASKRGFTEAFF. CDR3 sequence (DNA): TGTGCCAGTAAAAGGGGGTTCACTGAAGCTTTCTTT.

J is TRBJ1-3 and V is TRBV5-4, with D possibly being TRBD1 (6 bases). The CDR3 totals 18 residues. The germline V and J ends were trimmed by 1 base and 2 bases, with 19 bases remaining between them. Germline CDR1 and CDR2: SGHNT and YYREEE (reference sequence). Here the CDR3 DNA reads TGTGCCAGCAGCTTGAGGCAGGGGCGAGGATTTGCTGGAAACACCATATATTTT. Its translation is CASSLRQGRGFAGNTIYF.

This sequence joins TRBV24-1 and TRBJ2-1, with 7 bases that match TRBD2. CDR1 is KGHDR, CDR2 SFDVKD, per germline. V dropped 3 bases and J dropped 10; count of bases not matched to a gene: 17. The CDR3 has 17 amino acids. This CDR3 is CATSDPGRGGREEEQFF. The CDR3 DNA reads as TGTGCCACCAGTGATCCCGGACGCGGCGGGAGAGAGGAGGAGCAGTTCTTC.

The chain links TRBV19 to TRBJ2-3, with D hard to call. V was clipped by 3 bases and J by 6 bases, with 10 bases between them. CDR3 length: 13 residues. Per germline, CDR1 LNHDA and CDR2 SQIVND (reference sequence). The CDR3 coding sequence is TGTGCCAGTAGTATCGCTAGTCTGGATACGCAGTATTTT. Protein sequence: CASSIASLDTQYF.